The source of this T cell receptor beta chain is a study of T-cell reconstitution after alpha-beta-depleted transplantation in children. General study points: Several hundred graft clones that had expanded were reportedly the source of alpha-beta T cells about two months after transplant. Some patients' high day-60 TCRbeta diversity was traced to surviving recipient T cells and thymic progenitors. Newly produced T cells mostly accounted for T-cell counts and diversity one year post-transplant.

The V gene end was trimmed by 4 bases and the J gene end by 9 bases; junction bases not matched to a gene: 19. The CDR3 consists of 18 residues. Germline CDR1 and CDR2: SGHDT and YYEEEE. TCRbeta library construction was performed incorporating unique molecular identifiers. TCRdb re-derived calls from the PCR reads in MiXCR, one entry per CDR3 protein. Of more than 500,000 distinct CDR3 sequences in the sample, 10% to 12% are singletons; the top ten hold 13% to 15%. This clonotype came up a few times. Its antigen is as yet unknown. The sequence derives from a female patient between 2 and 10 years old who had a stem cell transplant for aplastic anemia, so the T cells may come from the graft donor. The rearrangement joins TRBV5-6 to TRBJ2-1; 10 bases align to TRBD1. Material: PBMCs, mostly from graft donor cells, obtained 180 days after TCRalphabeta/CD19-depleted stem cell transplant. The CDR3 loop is CASSPARDRGLGWSEQFF. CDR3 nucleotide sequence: TGTGCCAGCAGCCCTGCCAGGGACAGGGGATTGGGGTGGAGTGAGCAGTTCTTC.